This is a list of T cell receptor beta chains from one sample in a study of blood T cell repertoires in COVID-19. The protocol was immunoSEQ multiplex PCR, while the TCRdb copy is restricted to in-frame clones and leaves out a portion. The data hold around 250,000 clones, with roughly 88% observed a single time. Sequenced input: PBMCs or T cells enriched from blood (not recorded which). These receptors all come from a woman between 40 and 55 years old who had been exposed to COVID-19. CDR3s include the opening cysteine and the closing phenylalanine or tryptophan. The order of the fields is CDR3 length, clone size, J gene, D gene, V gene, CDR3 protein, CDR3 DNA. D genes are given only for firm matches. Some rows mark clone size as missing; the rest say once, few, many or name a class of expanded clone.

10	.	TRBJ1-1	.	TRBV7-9	CASSLGRAFF	TGTGCCAGCAGCTTAGGGAGAGCTTTCTTT
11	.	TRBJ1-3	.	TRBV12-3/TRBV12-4	CASRERSTIYF	TGTGCCAGCAGGGAGCGGAGCACCATATATTTT
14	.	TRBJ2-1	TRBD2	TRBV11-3	CASTNGLAGYEQFF	TGTGCCAGCACCAACGGACTAGCGGGCTATGAGCAGTTCTTC
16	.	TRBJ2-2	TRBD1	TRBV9	CASSPPGTGNTGELFF	TGTGCCAGCAGCCCCCCCGGGACAGGAAACACCGGGGAGCTGTTTTTT
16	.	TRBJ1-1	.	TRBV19	CASSLDRPVPNTEAFF	TGTGCCAGTAGTCTTGACAGACCAGTCCCGAACACTGAAGCTTTCTTT
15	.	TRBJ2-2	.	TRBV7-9	CASSLSDYRTGELFF	TGTGCCAGCAGCCTAAGTGACTATAGGACCGGGGAGCTGTTTTTT
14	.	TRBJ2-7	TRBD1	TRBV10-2	CASGLSGQTYEQYF	TGCGCCAGCGGGCTTTCGGGACAGACCTACGAGCAGTACTTC
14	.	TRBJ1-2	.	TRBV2	CASSEAAGNYGYTF	TGTGCCAGCAGTGAAGCGGCAGGAAACTATGGCTACACCTTC
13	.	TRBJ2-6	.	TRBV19	CASTGTGANVLTF	TGTGCCAGTACAGGGACTGGGGCCAACGTCCTGACTTTC
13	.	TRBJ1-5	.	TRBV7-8	CASSLLQGSPQHF	TGTGCCAGCAGCTTACTACAGGGATCGCCCCAGCATTTT
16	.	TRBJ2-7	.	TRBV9	CASSASIGSGFDEQYF	TGTGCCAGCAGCGCTAGCATTGGGTCCGGTTTCGACGAGCAGTACTTC
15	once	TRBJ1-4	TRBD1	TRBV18	CASSPTGTGVIGLFF	TGTGCCAGCTCACCAACCGGGACAGGGGTTATCGGACTGTTTTTT
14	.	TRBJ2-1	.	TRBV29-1	CSVLLSRGSNEQFF	TGCAGCGTCCTCCTGAGTCGGGGGAGTAATGAGCAGTTCTTC
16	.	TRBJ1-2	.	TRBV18	CASSPPRQNLYYGYTF	TGTGCCAGCTCACCACCGCGGCAGAATCTATACTATGGCTACACCTTC
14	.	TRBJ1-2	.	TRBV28	CASTYGQYRRGYTF	TGTGCCAGCACCTACGGACAGTATAGGAGAGGCTACACCTTC
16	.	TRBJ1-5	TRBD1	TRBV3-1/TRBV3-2	CASSRGQGAGNQPQHF	TGTGCCAGCAGCCGAGGACAGGGAGCCGGCAATCAGCCCCAGCATTTT
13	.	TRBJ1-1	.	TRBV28	CASSLSSRFEAFF	TGTGCCAGCAGTTTATCCTCGAGGTTTGAAGCTTTCTTT
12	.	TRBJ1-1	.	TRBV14	CASSRQWTEAFF	TGTGCCAGCAGCCGACAGTGGACTGAAGCTTTCTTT
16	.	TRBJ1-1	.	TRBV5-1	CASSLDQTGVNTEAFF	TGCGCCAGCAGCTTGGACCAGACAGGAGTGAACACTGAAGCTTTCTTT
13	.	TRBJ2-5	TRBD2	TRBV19	CASIGTSAPTQYF	TGTGCCAGTATCGGGACTAGCGCCCCCACCCAGTACTTC
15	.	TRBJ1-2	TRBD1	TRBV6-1	CASSEWDRVRYGYTF	TGTGCCAGCAGTGAATGGGACAGGGTTCGCTATGGCTACACCTTC
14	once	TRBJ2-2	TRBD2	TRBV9	CASSASGNTGELFF	TGTGCCAGCAGCGCTAGCGGAAACACCGGGGAGCTGTTTTTT
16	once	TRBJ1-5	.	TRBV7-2	CASSLGRGAGNQPQHF	TGTGCCAGCAGCTTAGGACGGGGGGCGGGCAATCAGCCCCAGCATTTT
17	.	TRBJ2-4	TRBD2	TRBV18	CASSSTRTQWGGDIQYF	TGTGCCAGCTCATCCACAAGGACACAATGGGGAGGGGACATTCAGTACTTC
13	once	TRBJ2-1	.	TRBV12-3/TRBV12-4	CASSLVPLGEQFF	TGTGCCAGCAGTTTAGTTCCTCTCGGTGAGCAGTTCTTC
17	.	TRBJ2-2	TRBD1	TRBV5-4	CASSLLKTGRDAGELFF	TGTGCCAGCAGCTTGTTGAAGACAGGGAGAGATGCCGGGGAGCTGTTTTTT
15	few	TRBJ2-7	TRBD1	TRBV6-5	CASSFLGGQTYEQYF	TGTGCCAGCAGTTTCTTAGGGGGACAGACCTACGAGCAGTACTTC
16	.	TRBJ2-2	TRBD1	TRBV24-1	CATSDPQGVDTGELFF	TGTGCCACCAGTGACCCCCAGGGGGTAGACACCGGGGAGCTGTTTTTT
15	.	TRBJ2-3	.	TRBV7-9	CASSYYPRMTDTQYF	TGTGCCAGCAGCTACTACCCCCGGATGACAGATACGCAGTATTTT
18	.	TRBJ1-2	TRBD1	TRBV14	CASSGPGQGAAHPYGYTF	TGTGCCAGCAGCGGACCGGGACAGGGGGCCGCGCATCCTTATGGCTACACCTTC
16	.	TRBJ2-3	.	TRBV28	CASSNPAGRWADTQYF	TGTGCCAGCAGCAACCCCGCGGGCCGATGGGCAGATACGCAGTATTTT
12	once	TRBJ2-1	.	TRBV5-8	CASSPFEYEQFF	TGTGCCAGCAGCCCCTTTGAGTATGAGCAGTTCTTC
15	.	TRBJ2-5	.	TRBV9	CASSVGRGGEETQYF	TGTGCCAGCAGCGTAGGCAGAGGGGGAGAAGAGACCCAGTACTTC
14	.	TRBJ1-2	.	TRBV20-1	CSASLGRGLGGYTF	TGCAGTGCTAGTTTGGGCAGGGGTCTTGGCGGCTACACCTTC
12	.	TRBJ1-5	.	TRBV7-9	CASSLVDQPQHF	TGTGCCAGCAGCTTAGTAGATCAGCCCCAGCATTTT
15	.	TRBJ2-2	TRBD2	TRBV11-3	CASSLQRGESGELFF	TGTGCCAGCAGCTTACAGCGGGGGGAGTCCGGGGAGCTGTTTTTT
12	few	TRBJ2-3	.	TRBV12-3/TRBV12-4	CASSSAGDTQYF	TGTGCCAGCAGTTCCGCGGGGGATACGCAGTATTTT
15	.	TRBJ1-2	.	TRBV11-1	CASSLVAGEARGYTF	TGTGCCAGCAGCTTAGTAGCCGGGGAAGCAAGAGGCTACACCTTC
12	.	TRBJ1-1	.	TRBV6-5	CASGETYTEAFF	TGTGCCAGCGGGGAGACCTACACTGAAGCTTTCTTT
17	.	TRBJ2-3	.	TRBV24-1	CATSDPRQGLSTDTQYF	TGTGCCACCAGTGATCCCCGGCAGGGGCTAAGCACAGATACGCAGTATTTT
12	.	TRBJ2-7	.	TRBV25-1	CASSEYFYEQYF	TGTGCCAGCAGTGAATACTTCTACGAGCAGTACTTC
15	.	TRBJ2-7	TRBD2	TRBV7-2	CASSLDRGGGYEQYF	TGTGCCAGCAGCTTAGATCGCGGGGGAGGCTACGAGCAGTACTTC